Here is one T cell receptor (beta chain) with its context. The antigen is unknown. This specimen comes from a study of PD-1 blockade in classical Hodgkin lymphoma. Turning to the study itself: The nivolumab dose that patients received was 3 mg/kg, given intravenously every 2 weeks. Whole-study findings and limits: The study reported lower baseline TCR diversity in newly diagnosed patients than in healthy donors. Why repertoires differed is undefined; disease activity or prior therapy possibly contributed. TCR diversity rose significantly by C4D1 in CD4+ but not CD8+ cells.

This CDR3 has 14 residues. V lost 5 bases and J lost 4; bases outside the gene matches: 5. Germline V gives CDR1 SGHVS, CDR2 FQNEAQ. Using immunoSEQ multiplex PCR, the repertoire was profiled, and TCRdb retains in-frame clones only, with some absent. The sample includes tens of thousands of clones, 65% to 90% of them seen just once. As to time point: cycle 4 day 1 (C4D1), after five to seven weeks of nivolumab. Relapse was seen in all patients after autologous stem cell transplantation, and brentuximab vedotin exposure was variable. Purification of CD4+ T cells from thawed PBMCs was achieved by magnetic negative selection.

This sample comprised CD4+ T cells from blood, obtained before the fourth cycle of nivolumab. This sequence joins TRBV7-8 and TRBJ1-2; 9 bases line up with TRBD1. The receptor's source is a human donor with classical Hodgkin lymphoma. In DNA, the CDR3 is TGTGCCAGCAGCCGGACAGGGGACGGCTATGGCTACACCTTC. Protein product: CASSRTGDGYGYTF.